This passage covers 14 T cell receptor beta chains from one sample sequenced in a study of cytomegalovirus exposure and HLA in healthy donors. 13 Jbeta primers and 60 Vbeta primers were used for the PCR. Data came from immunoSEQ multiplex PCR; TCRdb stores just in-frame clones and leaves some out. The sample yields about 120,000 clones, 60% to 85% seen once. The sequencing sample was made of PBMCs. The receptors derive from a woman in her 30s in good health and CMV-seropositive.

V and J are TRBV6-1 and TRBJ2-3, with D perhaps matching TRBD2 (6 bases). CDR3 length: 16 residues. Trimming pared 4 bases from V and 1 base from J, leaving 15 bases between. Germline V gives CDR1 MNHNS, CDR2 SASEGT. The CDR3 spells CASSGIGGAGTDTQYF. The DNA of the CDR3 is TGTGCCAGCAGTGGTATCGGCGGGGCGGGCACAGATACGCAGTATTTT.

CDR3 nucleotide sequence: TGTGCCAGCAGGCCGACAGGGGCCTATGGCTACACCTTC. This codes for CASRPTGAYGYTF. This chain uses TRBV28 with TRBJ1-2; TRBD1 agrees at 8 bases. Trimming at V came to 6 bases and at J to 4 bases, leaving 4 bases not matched to a gene. Germline V lookup: CDR1 MDHEN, CDR2 SYDVKM. There are 13 residues in the CDR3.

The chain employs TRBV7-6 and TRBJ2-5; TRBD1 matches at 9 bases. Germline assignment: CDR1 SGHVS and CDR2 FNYEAQ. The CDR3 loop spans 15 amino acids. J was trimmed by 6 bases and V by 4 bases; bases with no gene match: 9. CDR3 protein: CASSYPPGQGQTQYF. The CDR3 DNA is TGTGCCAGCAGCTACCCACCGGGACAGGGACAGACCCAGTACTTC.

The V gene is TRBV28, the J gene TRBJ2-1, with D tentatively TRBD2 (6 bases). CDR3 length: 14 residues. CDR1 is MDHEN and CDR2 is SYDVKM in the germline V gene. Trimming cost V 6 bases and J 4 bases, with 13 bases left between them. CDR3 coding DNA: TGTGCCAGCAGGAACAGACTAGTTTACAATGAGCAGTTCTTC. It is translated as CASRNRLVYNEQFF.

The chain uses TRBV7-9 and TRBJ2-7, with D possibly matching TRBD2 (6 bases). The CDR3 extends over 16 amino acids. Germline V gives CDR1 SEHNR, CDR2 FQNEAQ (reference sequence). The V end lost 4 bases, the J end lost 0 bases, and 16 bases lay between the germline ends. The CDR3 loop reads CASSSPFTGSSYEQYF. Here the CDR3 DNA reads TGTGCCAGCAGCTCACCTTTTACCGGGAGCTCCTACGAGCAGTACTTC.

In nucleotides, the CDR3 is TGTGCCAGCAGTCAACTAGCGGGGGGCACAGATACGCAGTATTTT. Translation: CASSQLAGGTDTQYF. The chain employs TRBV6-4 and TRBJ2-3; 11 bases map to TRBD2. The V gene's germline CDR1 is MRHNA and CDR2 SNTAGT. The CDR3 totals 15 residues. Trimming at V came to 5 bases and at J to 1 base, leaving 2 bases not matched to a gene.

The chain employs TRBV19 and TRBJ2-5, with D perhaps TRBD1 (5 bases). The DNA end is a closer match to TRBJ2-7, so the J assignment may be wrong. CDR3 length: 14 amino acids. The germline V gene encodes CDR1 LNHDA and CDR2 SQIVND (reference sequence). This CDR3 reads CASSAATAQYEQYF. CDR3 DNA: TGTGCCAGTAGTGCCGCGACAGCACAATACGAGCAGTACTTC.

This chain uses TRBV2 with TRBJ2-1; 10 positions agree with TRBD2. Germline loops: CDR1 SNHLY, CDR2 FYNNEI. CDR3 length equals 16 residues. V shed 9 bases and J 0 bases; nucleotides not matched to a gene: 8. The CDR3 spells CASTISGGASYNEQFF. The CDR3, as DNA: TGTGCCAGTACAATAAGCGGGGGGGCCTCCTACAATGAGCAGTTCTTC.

The chain couples TRBV7-2 to TRBJ2-5; the match to TRBD2 covers 8 bases. Trimming cost V 1 base and J 2 bases; bases outside gene matches: 6. The CDR3 contains 16 residues. Looked up from germline, CDR1 is SGHTA and CDR2 is FQGNSA. The CDR3 DNA sequence: TGTGCCAGCAGCTTAGGGCTAGCGGGCCGTCAAGAGACCCAGTACTTC. It yields the protein CASSLGLAGRQETQYF.

This clone was picked up one time. The genes are TRBV27 and TRBJ2-7, with 9 bases aligning to TRBD2. Per the germline V gene, CDR1 is MNHEY and CDR2 is SMNVEV (reference sequence). The CDR3 contains 14 residues. The V gene end was trimmed by 3 bases and the J gene end by 4 bases; junction bases not matched to a gene: 4. In DNA, the CDR3 is TGTGCCAGCAGTTTGCTAGCGGGGAAATACGAGCAGTACTTC. Its protein is CASSLLAGKYEQYF.

The rearrangement links TRBV4-3 to TRBJ1-2; tentatively, D is TRBD1 (5 bases). The length of the CDR3 is 15 residues. Germline CDR1 reads LGHNA; CDR2 reads YSLEER. The germline V and J ends were trimmed by 0 bases and 8 bases, with 16 bases remaining between them. The CDR3 spells CASSQEPSGGYGYTF. The CDR3 nucleotides are TGCGCCAGCAGCCAAGAACCCAGTGGGGGGTACGGCTACACCTTC.

The rearrangement uses TRBV9 and TRBJ2-2; 8 bases are a match to TRBD2. Germline V lookup: CDR1 SGDLS, CDR2 YYNGEE. V trimming: 0 bases; J trimming: 4 bases; junction bases outside the gene matches: 8. The CDR3 spans 17 residues. CDR3 nucleotides: TGTGCCAGCAGCGTAGCCGCGGGGGGCTATGGCACCGGGGAGCTGTTTTTT. Protein: CASSVAAGGYGTGELFF.

This chain uses TRBV4-3 with TRBJ2-7; 8 positions agree with TRBD2. Germline CDR1 LGHNA, CDR2 YSLEER. Unmatched junction bases numbered 9, after V lost 5 bases and J lost 3 bases. The CDR3 consists of 15 residues. The CDR3 nucleotides read TGCGCCAGCAGCTTCAACCTAGCGGGTGGCTACGAGCAGTACTTC. Translated: CASSFNLAGGYEQYF.

The chain is built from TRBV5-1 and TRBJ2-3; possibly TRBD2 for D (6 bases). CDR1 and CDR2 (germline): SGHRS, YFSETQ. The CDR3 loop spans 15 amino acids. Deletions cut 4 bases from V and 6 bases from J, with 18 bases between. In nucleotides, the CDR3 is TGCGCCAGCAGCCCATCCGGGACTTCGTTTGATACGCAGTATTTT. This sequence encodes CASSPSGTSFDTQYF.